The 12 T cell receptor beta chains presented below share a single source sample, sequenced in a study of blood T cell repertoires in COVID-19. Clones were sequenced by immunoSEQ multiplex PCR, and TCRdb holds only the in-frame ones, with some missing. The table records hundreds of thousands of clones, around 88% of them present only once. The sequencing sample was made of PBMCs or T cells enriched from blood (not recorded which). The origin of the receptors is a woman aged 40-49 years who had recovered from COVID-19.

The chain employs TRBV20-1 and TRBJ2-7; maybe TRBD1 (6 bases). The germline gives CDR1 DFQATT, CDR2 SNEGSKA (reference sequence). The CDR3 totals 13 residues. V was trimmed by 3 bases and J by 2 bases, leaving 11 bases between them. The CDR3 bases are TGCAGTGCTAGTAGGCAGGGGCCCTACGAGCAGTACTTC. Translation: CSASRQGPYEQYF.

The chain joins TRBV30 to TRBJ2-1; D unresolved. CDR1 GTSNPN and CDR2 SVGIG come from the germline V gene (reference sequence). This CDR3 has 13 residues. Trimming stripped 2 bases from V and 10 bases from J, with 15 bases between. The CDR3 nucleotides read TGTGCCTGGAGTCTCCACATGACCGGGGAGCAGTTCTTC. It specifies CAWSLHMTGEQFF.

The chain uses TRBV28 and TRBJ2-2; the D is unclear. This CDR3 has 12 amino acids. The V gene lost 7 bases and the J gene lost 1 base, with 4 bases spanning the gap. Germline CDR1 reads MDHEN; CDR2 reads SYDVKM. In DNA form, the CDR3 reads TGTGCCAGCAACGGGAACACCGGGGAGCTGTTTTTT. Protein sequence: CASNGNTGELFF.

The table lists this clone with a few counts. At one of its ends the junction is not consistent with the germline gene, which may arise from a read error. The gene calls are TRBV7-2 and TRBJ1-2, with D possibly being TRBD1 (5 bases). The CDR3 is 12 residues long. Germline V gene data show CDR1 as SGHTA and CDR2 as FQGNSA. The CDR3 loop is CASSPAGRDSSF. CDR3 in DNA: TGTGCCAGCAGTCCCGCCGGCCGGGACTCCTCCTTC.

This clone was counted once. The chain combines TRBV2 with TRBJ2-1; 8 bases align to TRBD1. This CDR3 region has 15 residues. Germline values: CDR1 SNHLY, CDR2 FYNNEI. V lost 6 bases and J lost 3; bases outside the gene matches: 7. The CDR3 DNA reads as TGTGCCAGCAGACGGGACAGGCCTTACTACAATGAGCAGTTCTTC. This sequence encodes CASRRDRPYYNEQFF.

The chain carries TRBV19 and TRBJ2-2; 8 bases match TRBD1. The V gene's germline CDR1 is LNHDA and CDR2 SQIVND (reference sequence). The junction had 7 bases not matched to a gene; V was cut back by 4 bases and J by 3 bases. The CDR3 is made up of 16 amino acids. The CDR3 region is CASSTPGGVYTGELFF. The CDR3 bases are TGTGCCAGTAGTACTCCAGGGGGCGTGTACACCGGGGAGCTGTTTTTT.

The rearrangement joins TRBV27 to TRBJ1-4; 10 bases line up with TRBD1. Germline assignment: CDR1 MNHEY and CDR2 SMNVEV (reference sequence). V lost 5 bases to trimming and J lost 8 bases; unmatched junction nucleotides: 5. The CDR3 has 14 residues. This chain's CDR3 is CASSGQGVREKLFF. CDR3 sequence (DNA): TGTGCCAGCAGTGGACAGGGGGTGAGAGAAAAACTGTTTTTT.

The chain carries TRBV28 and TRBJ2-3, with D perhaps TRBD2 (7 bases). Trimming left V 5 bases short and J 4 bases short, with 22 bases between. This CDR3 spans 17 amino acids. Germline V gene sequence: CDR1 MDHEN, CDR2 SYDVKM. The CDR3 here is CASSRFAGAGGSDTQYF. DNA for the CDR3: TGTGCCAGCAGTCGATTTGCGGGGGCTGGGGGTTCAGATACGCAGTATTTT.

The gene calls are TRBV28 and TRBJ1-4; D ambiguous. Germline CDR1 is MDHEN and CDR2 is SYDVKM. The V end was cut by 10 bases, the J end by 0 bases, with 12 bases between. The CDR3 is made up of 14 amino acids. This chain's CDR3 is CATTQSPTNEKLFF. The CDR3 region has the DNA TGTGCCACCACGCAAAGCCCAACTAATGAAAAACTGTTTTTT.

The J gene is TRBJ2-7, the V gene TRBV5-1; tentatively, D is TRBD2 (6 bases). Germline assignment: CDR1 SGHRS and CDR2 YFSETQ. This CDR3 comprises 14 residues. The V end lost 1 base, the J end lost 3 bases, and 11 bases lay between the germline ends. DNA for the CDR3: TGCGCCAGCAGCTTGCAGGGACTCGACTACGAGCAGTACTTC. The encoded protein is CASSLQGLDYEQYF.

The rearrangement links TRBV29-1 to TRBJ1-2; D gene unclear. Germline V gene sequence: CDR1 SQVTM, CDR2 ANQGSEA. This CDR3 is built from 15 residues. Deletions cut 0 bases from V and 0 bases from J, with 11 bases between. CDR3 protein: CSVEDLAASNYGYTF. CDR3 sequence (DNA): TGCAGCGTTGAAGATTTGGCGGCATCTAACTATGGCTACACCTTC. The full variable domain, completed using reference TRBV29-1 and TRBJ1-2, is SAVISQKPSRDICQRGTSLTIQCQVDSQVTMMFWYRQQPGQSLTLIATANQGSEATYESGFVIDKFPISRPNLTFSTLTVSNMSPEDSSIYLCSVEDLAASNYGYTFGSGTRLTVV.

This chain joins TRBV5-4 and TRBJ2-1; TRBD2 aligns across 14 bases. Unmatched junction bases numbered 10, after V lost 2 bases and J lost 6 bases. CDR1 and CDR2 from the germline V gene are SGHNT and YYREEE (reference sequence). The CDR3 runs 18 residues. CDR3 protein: CASSFGGMGLAGANEQFF. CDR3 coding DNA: TGTGCCAGCAGCTTCGGGGGCATGGGACTAGCGGGAGCCAATGAGCAGTTCTTC.